The next 18 T cell receptor beta chains were all read from a single sample in a study of T cell changes during pregnancy in multiple sclerosis (dated by TCRdb to about 2019). Library construction relied on the immunoSEQ multiplex PCR assay. In its TCRdb copy, this immuneACCESS table keeps in-frame sequences only and misses some clones. Where compared with another copy, unresolved V genes explain less than half of these, and the others have no known cause. This sample is represented by 45,000 to 55,000 clones; 85% to 90% of them were singletons. The top ten constitute 1.3% to 1.5% of the sample. The sample consisted of peripheral blood, taken in the first trimester of pregnancy. The receptors stem from a female donor in good health, enrolled as a control in a pregnancy study.

V gene TRBV2 combines with J gene TRBJ2-1; 8 bases are a match to TRBD2. The V gene's germline CDR1 is SNHLY and CDR2 FYNNEI. This CDR3 comprises 15 residues. V was pared by 4 bases and J by 12 bases, with 14 bases of the junction left unmatched. CDR3 region: CASSVRGLEYFGQFF. The CDR3 region has the DNA TGTGCCAGCAGTGTAAGGGGACTAGAATACTTCGGGCAGTTCTTC.

V and J are TRBV11-2 and TRBJ2-1, with TRBD2 matching over 9 bases. This CDR3 contains 14 residues. Germline values: CDR1 SGHAT, CDR2 FQNNGV. V gave up 5 bases and J gave up 10 bases; unmatched junction bases: 9. CDR3 amino acids: CASSPGLAGVEQFF. Written as DNA, the CDR3 is TGTGCCAGCAGCCCTGGGTTAGCGGGAGTGGAGCAGTTCTTC.

CDR3: CATSREDLARTDTQYF. The CDR3 DNA follows: TGTGCCACCAGCAGGGAAGATCTAGCAAGGACAGATACGCAGTATTTT. The chain couples TRBV15 to TRBJ2-3, with D possibly being TRBD2 (5 bases). This CDR3 spans 16 amino acids. Germline V CDR1 and CDR2: LNHNV, YYDKDF (reference sequence). V lost 3 bases, J lost 3 bases, and 16 bases lay in between.

The chain is built from TRBV2 and TRBJ2-5; possible D gene TRBD2, 6 bases. The V gene's germline CDR1 is SNHLY and CDR2 FYNNEI. CDR3 length equals 13 residues. The ends were cut back, 6 bases at V and 4 bases at J, with 12 bases in the middle. CDR3 in amino acids: CASRGYGGETQYF. In DNA form, the CDR3 reads TGTGCCAGCAGGGGGTACGGGGGAGAGACCCAGTACTTC. Variable domain in full (rest from reference TRBV2 and TRBJ2-5): EPEVTQTPSHQVTQMGQEVILRCVPISNHLYFYWYRQILGQKVEFLVSFYNNEISEKSEIFDDQFSVERPDGSNFTLKIRSTKLEDSAMYFCASRGYGGETQYFGPGTRLLVL.

This chain links TRBV25-1 with TRBJ1-1, with a possible D match to TRBD1 (6 bases). Germline V lookup: CDR1 MGHDK, CDR2 SYGVNS. Trimming took off 6 bases at V and 5 bases at J, with 16 bases between the two ends. The length of the CDR3 is 14 residues. The CDR3, as DNA: TGTGCCAGCAGGGCAACAGGGAGTTGGACTGAAGCTTTCTTT. It translates to CASRATGSWTEAFF.

For the CDR3, the DNA is TGTGCCAGCAGTTACCACGCCGGGAGCTACGAGCAGTACTTC. Its translation is CASSYHAGSYEQYF. V is TRBV6-6 and J is TRBJ2-7, with D possibly being TRBD2 (6 bases). The CDR3 is 14 amino acids. The V and J ends lost 2 bases and 3 bases respectively, with 11 bases between them. Germline lookup yields CDR1 MNHNY and CDR2 SVGAGI (reference sequence).

In this sample, this clone turned up once. The chain uses TRBV18 and TRBJ2-1, with TRBD2 identical over 11 bases. Germline values: CDR1 KGHSH, CDR2 LQKENI. With 4 bases clipped from V and 8 bases from J, the junction kept 7 bases outside the gene matches. The CDR3 is made up of 15 amino acids. CDR3 in amino acids: CASSRSGGEIDEQFF. In DNA, the CDR3 is TGTGCCAGCTCACGTAGCGGGGGGGAGATAGATGAGCAGTTCTTC.

This rearrangement joins TRBV28 to TRBJ1-4; D perhaps matches TRBD1 (6 bases). This CDR3 region has 14 residues. Germline values: CDR1 MDHEN, CDR2 SYDVKM. Deletions cut 4 bases from V and 8 bases from J, with 14 bases between. CDR3 in amino acids: CASSSIGTPEKLFF. As DNA, the CDR3 is TGTGCCAGCAGTTCGATCGGGACACCGGAAAAACTGTTTTTT.

This clone was picked up one time. The chain recombines TRBV11-2 with TRBJ1-5; TRBD1 matches 7 bases. With V trimmed by 5 bases and J by 4 bases, 5 bases remained unmatched. The V gene's germline CDR1 is SGHAT and CDR2 FQNNGV. The CDR3 has 14 residues. In nucleotides, the CDR3 is TGTGCCAGCAGCCCCGGGACAGCGAATCAGCCCCAGCATTTT. Encoded protein: CASSPGTANQPQHF.

The rearrangement links TRBV19 to TRBJ2-7; D uncertain. The CDR3 has 16 amino acids. The V end was cut by 5 bases, the J end by 2 bases, with 19 bases between. The germline CDR1 and CDR2 sequences are LNHDA and SQIVND (reference sequence). Written as DNA, the CDR3 is TGTGCCAGTAGTCCTACTCGACATAGAACGACCTACGAGCAGTACTTC. Its protein product is CASSPTRHRTTYEQYF.

J is TRBJ1-5 and V is TRBV19; no firm D call. CDR3 length: 14 amino acids. V dropped 3 bases and J dropped 7 bases, with 13 bases sitting between them. Per the germline V gene, CDR1 is LNHDA and CDR2 is SQIVND (reference sequence). As DNA, the CDR3 is TGTGCCAGTAGTATCTTTGTGGGAGAACAGCCCCAGCATTTT. It specifies CASSIFVGEQPQHF. The complete variable domain, with remaining parts taken from reference TRBV19 and TRBJ1-5, reads DGGITQSPKYLFRKEGQNVTLSCEQNLNHDAMYWYRQDPGQGLRLIYYSQIVNDFQKGDIAEGYSVSREKKESFPLTVTSAQKNPTAFYLCASSIFVGEQPQHFGDGTRLSIL.

The CDR3 sequence: CASTVRGLTDTQYF. The CDR3 region has the DNA TGTGCCAGTACGGTAAGGGGCCTTACAGATACGCAGTATTTT. The chain links TRBV19 to TRBJ2-3; a possible D gene is TRBD1 (5 bases). Per the germline V gene, CDR1 is LNHDA and CDR2 is SQIVND (reference sequence). The CDR3 runs 14 residues. V lost 7 bases to trimming and J lost 3 bases, with 14 bases between them.

The rearrangement uses TRBV5-1 and TRBJ2-3; TRBD1 might be the D (6 bases). This CDR3 spans 15 amino acids. Trimming stripped 0 bases from V and 2 bases from J, with 10 bases between. The V gene's germline CDR1 is SGHRS and CDR2 YFSETQ. The CDR3 nucleotides read TGCGCCAGCAGCTTGGTCGGGACAATCACAGATACGCAGTATTTT. Translated: CASSLVGTITDTQYF.

The chain uses TRBV7-3 and TRBJ2-1; 7 positions match TRBD1. Germline loops: CDR1 SGHTA, CDR2 FQGTGA. V lost 6 bases and J lost 5; bases outside the gene matches: 10. The CDR3 extends over 15 amino acids. The CDR3 sequence is CASSRQGFWDNEQFF. DNA of the CDR3: TGTGCCAGCAGTCGACAGGGTTTTTGGGACAATGAGCAGTTCTTC.

V gene TRBV10-1 combines with J gene TRBJ2-2, with TRBD2 as a possible D gene (5 bases). In germline, CDR1 is WNHNN, CDR2 SYGVQD (reference sequence). CDR3 size: 18 residues. Trimming cost V 0 bases and J 3 bases, with 17 bases left between them. Here the CDR3 DNA reads TGCGCCAGCAGTGAGTCGTTAGACGGGGTCGCTCACACCGGGGAGCTGTTTTTT. As protein: CASSESLDGVAHTGELFF.

The rearrangement joins TRBV29-1 to TRBJ2-7, with 9 bases lining up with TRBD2. Germline trimming cut 4 bases from V and 2 bases from J; bases unmatched to any gene: 0. The CDR3 sequence is 12 residues long. CDR1 is SQVTM, CDR2 ANQGSEA, per germline. Here the CDR3 DNA reads TGCAGCGTTGGCGGGGGGGCCTACGAGCAGTACTTC. Translated, it gives CSVGGGAYEQYF.

The chain uses TRBV14 and TRBJ2-5, with D possibly matching TRBD2 (6 bases). There are 14 residues in the CDR3. The germline V and J ends were trimmed by 4 bases and 4 bases, with 13 bases remaining between them. The germline V gene encodes CDR1 SGHDN and CDR2 FVKESK. CDR3: CASSPRRGGETQYF. DNA of the CDR3: TGTGCCAGCAGCCCTAGGAGGGGTGGAGAGACCCAGTACTTC.

To note about this clone: One end of the junction is discordant with germline, which a read error may explain. The V and J genes are TRBV7-7 and TRBJ1-2; D may be TRBD1 (6 bases). The length of the CDR3 is 15 residues. The germline gives CDR1 SSHAT, CDR2 FNYEAQ (reference sequence). CDR3 amino acids: CASSPIEGGNYGYTF. The CDR3 DNA reads TGTGCTAGCAGCCCCATCGAGGGGGGGAACTATGGCTACACCTTC. Full variable domain (missing parts from reference TRBV7-7 and TRBJ1-2): GAGVSQSPRYKVTKRGQDVTLRCDPISSHATLYWYQQALGQGPEFLTYFNYEAQPDKSGLPSDRFSAERPEGSISTLTIQRTEQRDSAMYRCASSPIEGGNYGYTFGSGTRLTVV.